The T cell receptor (beta chain) under discussion was sequenced for a study of neurological immune-mediated disorders. This clonotype was seen many times. The CDR3 extends over 15 amino acids. Germline V gene data show CDR1 as SQVTM and CDR2 as ANQGSEA. V lost 7 bases and J lost 2; bases outside the gene matches: 8. As to time point: longitudinal time-point 3. MiXCR was run by TCRdb on the 5' RACE reads, yielding one entry per CDR3 protein. The sample shows more than 40,000 distinct CDR3 sequences, roughly 13% of them seen only once. The gene calls are TRBV29-1 and TRBJ2-3, with 11 bases matching TRBD2. Material for sequencing was PBMCs. The sequence came from a male donor with HTLV-1-associated myelopathy (HAM/TSP). The CDR3 DNA sequence: TGCAGCGAAATCCTAGCGGGGGGACCCACAGATACGCAGTATTTT. Translating it yields CSEILAGGPTDTQYF.